This T cell receptor (beta chain) was observed in a study of technical replicates of blood from a handful of donors. Trimming removed 0 bases at V and 3 bases at J, with 12 bases between. CDR3 length: 15 amino acids. Germline assignment: CDR1 SGHRS and CDR2 YFSETQ. TCRdb keeps only in-frame clones here, not all; method: immunoSEQ multiplex PCR. The sample has some 31,000 clones, 90% to 95% seen once. Sequencing was carried out using PBMCs. The rearrangement uses TRBV5-1 and TRBJ1-1; D is uncertain. This sequence originates from a human donor in good health. Some clones in this sample may be carry-over from other donors' samples. The CDR3 sequence: CASSLAGNLDTEAFF. The CDR3 DNA reads TGCGCCAGCAGCTTGGCCGGGAATTTGGACACTGAAGCTTTCTTT.